This TCR beta chain is from a study of T-cell reconstitution after alpha-beta-depleted transplantation in children. There are 16 residues in the CDR3. The germline V gene encodes CDR1 KGHSH and CDR2 LQKENI. V lost 3 bases and J 1 base, leaving 14 bases between the germline ends. In its sample, this clonotype was seen a few times. It was with unique molecular identifiers that the TCRbeta library was prepared. One entry per CDR3 protein results from TCRdb running MiXCR on the PCR reads. This table holds hundreds of thousands of distinct CDR3 sequences, under 20% found once. This receptor was obtained from a male patient younger than 18 who had a stem cell transplant for acute lymphoblastic leukemia, so the T cells may come from the graft donor. The sequences come from PBMCs, mostly from graft donor cells, collected 360 days after TCRalphabeta/CD19-depleted stem cell transplant. The V gene is TRBV18, the J gene TRBJ2-3, with D tentatively TRBD2 (6 bases). The CDR3 sequence is CASSPIPGSGTDTQYF. The CDR3 region has the DNA TGTGCCAGCTCACCTATCCCCGGGAGCGGCACAGATACGCAGTATTTT.